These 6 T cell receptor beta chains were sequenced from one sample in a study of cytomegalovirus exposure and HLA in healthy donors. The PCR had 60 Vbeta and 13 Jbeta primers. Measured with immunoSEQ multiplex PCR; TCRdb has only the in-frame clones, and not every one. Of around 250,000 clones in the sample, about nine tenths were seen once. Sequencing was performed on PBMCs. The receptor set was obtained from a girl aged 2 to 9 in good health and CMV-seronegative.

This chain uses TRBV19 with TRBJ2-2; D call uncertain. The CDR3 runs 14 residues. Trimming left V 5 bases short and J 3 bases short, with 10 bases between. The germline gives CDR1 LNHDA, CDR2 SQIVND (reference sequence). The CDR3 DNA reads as TGTGCCAGTAGTCTCCGGGTTTACACCGGGGAGCTGTTTTTT. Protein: CASSLRVYTGELFF. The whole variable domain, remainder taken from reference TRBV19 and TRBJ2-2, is DGGITQSPKYLFRKEGQNVTLSCEQNLNHDAMYWYRQDPGQGLRLIYYSQIVNDFQKGDIAEGYSVSREKKESFPLTVTSAQKNPTAFYLCASSLRVYTGELFFGEGSRLTVL.

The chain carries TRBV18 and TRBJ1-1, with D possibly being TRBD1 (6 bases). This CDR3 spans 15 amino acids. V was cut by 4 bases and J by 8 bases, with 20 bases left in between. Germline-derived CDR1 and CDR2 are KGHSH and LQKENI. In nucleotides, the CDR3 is TGTGCCAGCTCACGTTCAGGGAGGGACATTTTCGAAGCTTTCTTT. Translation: CASSRSGRDIFEAFF.

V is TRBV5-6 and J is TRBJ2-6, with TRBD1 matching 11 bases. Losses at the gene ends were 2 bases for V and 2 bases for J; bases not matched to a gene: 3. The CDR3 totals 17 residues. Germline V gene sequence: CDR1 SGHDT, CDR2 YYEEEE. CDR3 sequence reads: CASSFRTGGPGANVLTF. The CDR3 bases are TGTGCCAGCAGCTTCAGGACAGGGGGCCCTGGGGCCAACGTCCTGACTTTC.

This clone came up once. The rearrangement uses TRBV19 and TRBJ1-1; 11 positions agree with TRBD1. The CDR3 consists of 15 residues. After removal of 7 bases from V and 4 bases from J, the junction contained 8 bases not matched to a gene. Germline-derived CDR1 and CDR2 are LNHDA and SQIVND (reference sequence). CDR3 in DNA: TGTGCCAGTAATAAAAGGGACAGGGGGTTCACTGAAGCTTTCTTT. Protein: CASNKRDRGFTEAFF.

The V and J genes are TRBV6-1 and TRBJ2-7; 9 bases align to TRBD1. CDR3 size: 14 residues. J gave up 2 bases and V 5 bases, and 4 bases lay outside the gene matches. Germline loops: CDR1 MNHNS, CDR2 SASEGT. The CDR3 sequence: CASSSGTGTYEQYF. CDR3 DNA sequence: TGTGCCAGCAGTTCCGGGACAGGGACCTACGAGCAGTACTTC.

The chain's CDR3 is CASSSAGNGYEQYF. The CDR3 DNA is TGTGCCAGCAGTTCAGCAGGGAATGGGTACGAGCAGTACTTC. The chain employs TRBV28 and TRBJ2-7, with D tentatively TRBD1 (5 bases). The CDR3 is 14 residues long. Trimming removed 4 bases from V and 4 bases from J, with 14 bases in between. Germline V gives CDR1 MDHEN, CDR2 SYDVKM.